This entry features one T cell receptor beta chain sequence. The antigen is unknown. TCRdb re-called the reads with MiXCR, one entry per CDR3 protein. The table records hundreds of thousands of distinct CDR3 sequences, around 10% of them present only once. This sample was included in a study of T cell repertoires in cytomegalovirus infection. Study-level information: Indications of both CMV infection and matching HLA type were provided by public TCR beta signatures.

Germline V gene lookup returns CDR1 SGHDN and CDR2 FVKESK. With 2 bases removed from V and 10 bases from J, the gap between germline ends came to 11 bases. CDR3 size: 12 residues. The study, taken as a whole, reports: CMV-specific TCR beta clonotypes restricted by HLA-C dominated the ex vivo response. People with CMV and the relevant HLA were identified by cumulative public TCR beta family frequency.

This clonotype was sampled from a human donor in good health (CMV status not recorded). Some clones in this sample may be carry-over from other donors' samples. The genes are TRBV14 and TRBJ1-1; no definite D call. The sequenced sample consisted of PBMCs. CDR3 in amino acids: CASSQFFTGAFF. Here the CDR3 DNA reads TGTGCCAGCAGCCAATTCTTTACGGGAGCTTTCTTT.